These T cell receptor beta chains were read from a single sample in a study of cytomegalovirus exposure and HLA in healthy donors. Clones were sequenced by immunoSEQ multiplex PCR, and TCRdb holds only the in-frame ones, with some missing. Here the sample spans 170,000 or so clones, around 78% being singletons. Sequenced input: PBMCs. The receptors originated from a woman aged 50 to 65 in good health and CMV-seropositive. Both conserved end residues are part of each CDR3. The D gene is left open where the match is weak. Expanded clones are given a class, and other clones once, few, many or no size at all.

clone size	D gene	V gene	J gene	CDR3 protein	CDR3 DNA
-	TRBD2	TRBV18	TRBJ2-3	CASSSGLEDTQYF	TGTGCCAGCTCCTCGGGACTAGAAGATACGCAGTATTTT
-	-	TRBV4-1	TRBJ1-1	CASSQDDGKGQNTEAFF	TGCGCCAGCAGCCAAGATGACGGGAAGGGACAGAACACTGAAGCTTTCTTT
-	TRBD1	TRBV28	TRBJ2-7	CASTPPTGGWREQYF	TGTGCCAGCACCCCCCCGACAGGGGGATGGAGGGAGCAGTACTTC
-	-	TRBV19	TRBJ1-2	CASSTRQAPNYGYTF	TGTGCCAGTAGTACTAGACAGGCTCCTAACTATGGCTACACCTTC
-	TRBD1	TRBV18	TRBJ1-1	CASSLGTGHTEAFF	TGTGCCAGCTCACTCGGGACAGGGCACACTGAAGCTTTCTTT
few	TRBD2	TRBV6-1	TRBJ2-1	CASSERGGVRLDNEQFF	TGTGCCAGCAGTGAAAGGGGAGGGGTACGACTGGATAATGAGCAGTTCTTC
-	TRBD2	TRBV29-1	TRBJ2-3	CSVEDRSGRADTQYF	TGCAGCGTTGAAGATCGAAGCGGGAGGGCAGATACGCAGTATTTT
-	-	TRBV7-2	TRBJ2-5	CASSPPAETQYF	TGTGCCAGCAGCCCCCCCGCGGAGACCCAGTACTTC
-	-	TRBV9	TRBJ2-2	CASSTTGTGELFF	TGTGCCAGCAGCACGACAGGCACCGGGGAGCTGTTTTTT
-	TRBD2	TRBV5-1	TRBJ2-7	CASSSGLAGSSYEQYF	TGCGCCAGCAGCTCTGGACTAGCGGGGAGCTCCTACGAGCAGTACTTC
few	-	TRBV11-3	TRBJ1-1	CASSSRRGDAEAFF	TGTGCCAGCAGCTCCCGACGGGGTGACGCTGAAGCTTTCTTT
-	-	TRBV7-3	TRBJ2-3	CASSPHSQGRNTDTQYF	TGTGCCAGCAGCCCACATTCACAAGGGAGGAACACAGATACGCAGTATTTT
few	-	TRBV29-1	TRBJ2-3	CSVGGGGAGISDTQYF	TGCAGCGTTGGGGGAGGGGGAGCGGGAATCTCCGATACGCAGTATTTT
-	TRBD1	TRBV18	TRBJ2-3	CASSPGTDTDTQYF	TGTGCCAGCTCACCCGGGACAGACACAGATACGCAGTATTTT
few	TRBD1	TRBV28	TRBJ1-2	CASSSIQGMRGYTF	TGTGCCAGCAGTTCGATACAGGGGATGCGAGGCTACACCTTC
-	-	TRBV6-1	TRBJ1-1	CASSDPMNTEAFF	TGTGCCAGCAGTGACCCCATGAACACTGAAGCTTTCTTT
-	-	TRBV29-1	TRBJ2-3	CSVDAAMSTDTQYF	TGCAGCGTTGACGCGGCGATGAGCACAGATACGCAGTATTTT
few	TRBD1	TRBV5-4	TRBJ1-2	CASSLQGASYGYTF	TGTGCCAGCAGCTTGCAGGGGGCGAGCTATGGCTACACCTTC
-	-	TRBV4-3	TRBJ2-7	CASSQDRQVNEQYF	TGCGCCAGCAGCCAAGATCGGCAGGTCAACGAGCAGTACTTC
-	-	TRBV5-1	TRBJ1-3	CASSGTSGNTIYF	TGCGCCAGCAGCGGGACATCTGGAAACACCATATATTTT
-	-	TRBV19	TRBJ2-1	CASSTGEPLYNEQFF	TGTGCCAGTAGTACCGGGGAGCCCCTCTACAATGAGCAGTTCTTC
-	-	TRBV7-2	TRBJ1-2	CASSLATALLYGYTF	TGTGCCAGCAGCTTAGCCACAGCTCTCCTCTATGGCTACACCTTC
-	-	TRBV7-2	TRBJ2-6	CASSLQGSTGANGLTF	TGTGCCAGCAGCTTACAGGGTTCGACTGGGGCCAACGGCCTGACTTTC
-	TRBD1	TRBV6-1	TRBJ1-2	CASSPDREDYGYTF	TGTGCCAGCAGTCCTGACAGGGAGGACTATGGCTACACCTTC
few	-	TRBV2	TRBJ1-2	CASSAGDHGYTF	TGTGCCAGCAGTGCAGGGGATCATGGCTACACCTTC
-	-	TRBV30	TRBJ2-2	CASSRSGTGELFF	TGTGCCTCGAGTAGGAGCGGCACCGGGGAGCTGTTTTTT
-	-	TRBV7-9	TRBJ2-5	CASSPDSLIETQYF	TGTGCCAGCAGCCCTGACTCGTTAATTGAGACCCAGTACTTC
-	-	TRBV10-3	TRBJ2-5	CAIQRRTNQEAQYF	TGTGCCATCCAACGGAGGACCAATCAAGAGGCCCAGTACTTC
-	-	TRBV18	TRBJ1-4	CASSPLADGAGENEKLFF	TGTGCCAGCTCACCACTGGCCGACGGAGCGGGGGAGAATGAAAAACTGTTTTTT
-	-	TRBV5-1	TRBJ2-7	CASSLELYYEQYF	TGCGCCAGCAGCTTGGAACTATACTACGAGCAGTACTTC
-	TRBD1	TRBV28	TRBJ2-7	CASSLRGQGYEQYF	TGTGCCAGCAGTTTAAGGGGACAGGGGTACGAGCAGTACTTC
-	TRBD1	TRBV6-7	TRBJ2-2	CASTPSGQRANTGELFF	TGTGCCAGCACCCCATCGGGACAGAGAGCGAACACCGGGGAGCTGTTTTTT
-	TRBD2	TRBV11-1	TRBJ2-1	CASSSPGLAGDEQFF	TGTGCCAGCAGCTCCCCGGGACTAGCGGGAGATGAGCAGTTCTTC
-	TRBD2	TRBV6-1	TRBJ2-7	CASTERGGSSYEQYF	TGTGCCAGCACCGAGCGGGGGGGGAGCTCCTACGAGCAGTACTTC
-	-	TRBV7-8	TRBJ1-4	CASSSSRGGRLFF	TGTGCCAGCAGCTCGTCCCGGGGGGGTCGACTGTTTTTT
-	-	TRBV5-1	TRBJ1-3	CASSENSGNTIYF	TGCGCCAGCAGCGAGAACTCTGGAAACACCATATATTTT
-	TRBD1	TRBV7-2	TRBJ1-1	CASSLEGRGFDEAFF	TGTGCCAGCAGCTTAGAAGGCAGGGGGTTCGATGAAGCTTTCTTT
-	-	TRBV4-3	TRBJ2-7	CASSQGYPSYEQYF	TGCGCCAGCAGCCAAGGCTACCCCTCCTACGAGCAGTACTTC
-	TRBD2	TRBV7-9	TRBJ2-1	CASSSLAASYNEQFF	TGTGCCAGCAGCTCCCTAGCGGCCTCCTACAATGAGCAGTTCTTC
-	-	TRBV5-6	TRBJ2-7	CASSLSEYEQYF	TGTGCCAGCAGCTTGAGTGAGTACGAGCAGTACTTC
-	TRBD1	TRBV10-3	TRBJ2-3	CAISEDRGTQYF	TGTGCCATCAGTGAGGACAGGGGCACGCAGTATTTT
-	-	TRBV2	TRBJ2-7	CASTGGTSYEQYF	TGTGCCAGCACCGGCGGGACTTCCTACGAGCAGTACTTC
-	TRBD2	TRBV5-1	TRBJ2-1	CASSWGLAGDNEQFF	TGCGCCAGCAGCTGGGGACTAGCGGGAGACAATGAGCAGTTCTTC
few	TRBD1	TRBV6-5	TRBJ2-1	CASSSTGSSNEQFF	TGTGCCAGCAGTTCGACAGGGTCGTCCAATGAGCAGTTCTTC
once	-	TRBV6-1	TRBJ1-2	CASSEFFGYSDYGYTF	TGTGCCAGCAGTGAATTTTTCGGGTACTCGGACTATGGCTACACCTTC
-	-	TRBV6-6	TRBJ2-7	CASSSLRAGAYEQYF	TGTGCCAGCAGCTCCCTGCGGGCAGGGGCCTACGAGCAGTACTTC
many	TRBD2	TRBV7-9	TRBJ2-2	CASSFLAGGPIAKTGELFF	TGTGCCAGCAGCTTCTTAGCGGGAGGGCCCATTGCGAAGACCGGGGAGCTGTTTTTT
-	-	TRBV7-9	TRBJ2-1	CASSGRDTPYNEQFF	TGTGCCAGCAGCGGCAGGGACACCCCCTACAATGAGCAGTTCTTC